This T cell receptor (beta chain) comes out of a study of T cells in localized non-small cell lung cancer. The germline gives CDR1 SGHRS, CDR2 YFSETQ. V was trimmed by 0 bases and J by 0 bases, leaving 11 bases between them. There are 16 residues in the CDR3. The table came from immunoSEQ multiplex PCR; TCRdb's copy has only in-frame clones and leaves some out. The sample shows approximately 72,000 clones, almost 85% of them seen only once. General observations from the study: The greatest T cell clonality was found in uninvolved adjacent lung (higher than in tumor). Median detection of top 100 tumor clones in adjacent lung was around 57 clones.

Points on this clone: Its specificity is unknown.

The chain carries TRBV5-1 and TRBJ2-3; D remains unclear. The sample here was peripheral blood, taken before any cancer treatment. This sequence was found in a female donor older than 55 with stage I lung adenocarcinoma. This CDR3 reads CASSLGAAPSTDTQYF. The CDR3 coding sequence is TGCGCCAGCAGCTTGGGTGCGGCCCCAAGCACAGATACGCAGTATTTT.